The TCR beta chain under discussion was sequenced for a study of T-cell memory formation after mild COVID-19. TCRdb used MiXCR to reprocess the 5' RACE reads, holding one entry per CDR3 protein. The sample contains a few hundred thousand distinct CDR3 sequences, roughly a tenth of which appear only once. The source material was PBMCs or a T cell subset sorted from them (not recorded which). The source of this sequence is a man younger than 30 who had mild COVID-19 (a few samples of this study predate the infection). Cell type and time point are not known.

The chain's CDR3 is CASSLAPSYEQYF. CDR3 DNA sequence: TGCGCCAGCAGCTTGGCACCCTCCTACGAGCAGTACTTC. The genes are TRBV5-1 and TRBJ2-7; D not certain. The CDR3 is 13 residues long. V dropped 0 bases and J dropped 0 bases, with 4 bases sitting between them. The germline CDR1 and CDR2 sequences are SGHRS and YFSETQ.